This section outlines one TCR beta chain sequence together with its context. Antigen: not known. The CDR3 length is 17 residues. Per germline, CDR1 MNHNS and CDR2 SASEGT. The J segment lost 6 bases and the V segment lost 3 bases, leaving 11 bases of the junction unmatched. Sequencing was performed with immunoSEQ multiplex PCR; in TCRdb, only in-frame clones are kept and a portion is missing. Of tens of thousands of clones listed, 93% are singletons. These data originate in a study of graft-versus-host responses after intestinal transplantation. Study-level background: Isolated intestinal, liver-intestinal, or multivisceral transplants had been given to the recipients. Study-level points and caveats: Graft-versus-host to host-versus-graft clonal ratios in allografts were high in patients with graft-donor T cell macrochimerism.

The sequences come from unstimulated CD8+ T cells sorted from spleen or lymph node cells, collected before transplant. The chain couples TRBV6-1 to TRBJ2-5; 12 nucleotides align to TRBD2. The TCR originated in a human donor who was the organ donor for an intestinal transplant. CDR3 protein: CASSDRQTSGSLKTQYF. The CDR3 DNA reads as TGTGCCAGCAGTGACCGCCAGACTAGCGGGAGCTTGAAGACCCAGTACTTC.